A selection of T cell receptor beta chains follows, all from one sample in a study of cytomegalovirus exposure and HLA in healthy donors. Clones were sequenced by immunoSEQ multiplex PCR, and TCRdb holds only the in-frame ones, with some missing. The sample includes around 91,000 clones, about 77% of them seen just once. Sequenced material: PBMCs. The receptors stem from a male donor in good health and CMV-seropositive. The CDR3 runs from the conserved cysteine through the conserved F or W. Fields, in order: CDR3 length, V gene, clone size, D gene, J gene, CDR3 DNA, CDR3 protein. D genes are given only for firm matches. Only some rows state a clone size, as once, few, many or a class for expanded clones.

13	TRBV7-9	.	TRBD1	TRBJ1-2	TGTGCCAGCAGCCAGACAGGGATCCGAGGCTACACCTTC	CASSQTGIRGYTF
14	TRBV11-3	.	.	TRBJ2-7	TGTGCCAGCACCCCAAGCACGGAGTTCTACGAGCAGTACTTC	CASTPSTEFYEQYF
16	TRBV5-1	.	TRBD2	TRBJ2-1	TGCGCCAGCAGCACGTCCGGGACTAGCGGGGGGTATGAGCAGTTCTTC	CASSTSGTSGGYEQFF
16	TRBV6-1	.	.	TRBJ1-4	TGTGCCAGCAGTGAAGGGGAGGGGCTCGTTAATGAAAAACTGTTTTTT	CASSEGEGLVNEKLFF
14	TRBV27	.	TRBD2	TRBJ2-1	TGTGCCAGCAGTTTAGGTTGGACTAGCAATGAGCAGTTCTTC	CASSLGWTSNEQFF
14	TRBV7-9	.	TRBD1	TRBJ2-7	TGTGCCAGCAGTTCCCGGGACAGATCCTACGAGCAGTACTTC	CASSSRDRSYEQYF
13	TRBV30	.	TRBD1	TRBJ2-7	TGTGCCTGGAGCAACGGACAGGTTCGGGAGCAGTACTTC	CAWSNGQVREQYF
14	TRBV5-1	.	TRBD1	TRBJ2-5	TGCGCCAGCAGACCGGGGACAGGGCAGCAGACCCAGTACTTC	CASRPGTGQQTQYF
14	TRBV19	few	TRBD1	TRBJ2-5	TGTGCCAGTAGTCCGACAGGGGTCGAAGAGACCCAGTACTTC	CASSPTGVEETQYF
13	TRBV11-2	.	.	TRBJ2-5	TGTGCCAGCACTACGGCGGGGAGAGAGACCCAGTACTTC	CASTTAGRETQYF
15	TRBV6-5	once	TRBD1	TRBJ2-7	TGTGCCAGCAGTTACTCGCTACAGGGGGGCTACGAGCAGTACTTC	CASSYSLQGGYEQYF
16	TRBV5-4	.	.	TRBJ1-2	TGTGCCAGCACCCTACTTCAGGGAGGGGTAAATCGAGGCTACACCTTC	CASTLLQGGVNRGYTF
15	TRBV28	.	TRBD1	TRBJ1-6	TGTGCCAGCAGCCGGGACAGGATGGGCAATTCACCCCTCCACTTT	CASSRDRMGNSPLHF
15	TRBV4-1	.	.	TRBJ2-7	TGCGCCAGCAGCCAAGCCGGGACTGACTCACACGAGCAGTACTTC	CASSQAGTDSHEQYF
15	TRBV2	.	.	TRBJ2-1	TGTGCCAGCAGTGAACATAGGAGCGGTAGGGATGAGCAGTTCTTC	CASSEHRSGRDEQFF
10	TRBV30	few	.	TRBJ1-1	TGTGCCTCGAGACCGGGTGAAGCTTTCTTT	CASRPGEAFF
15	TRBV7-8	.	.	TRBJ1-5	TGTGCCAGCAGCCGAGCGGCGTTCAGCAATCAGCCCCAGCATTTT	CASSRAAFSNQPQHF
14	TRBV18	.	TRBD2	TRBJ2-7	TGTGCCAGCTCACCACCGCGGGGGGCCTACGAGCAGTACTTC	CASSPPRGAYEQYF